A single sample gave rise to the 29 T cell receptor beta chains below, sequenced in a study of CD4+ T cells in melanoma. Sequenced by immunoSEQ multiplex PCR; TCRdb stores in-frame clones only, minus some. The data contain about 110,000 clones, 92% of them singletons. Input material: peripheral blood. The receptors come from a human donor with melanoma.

CDR3 loop: CASRFLVGPYSNQPQHF. The CDR3 DNA is TGTGCAAGTCGCTTTTTGGTGGGGCCTTATAGCAATCAGCCCCAGCATTTT. This chain uses TRBV12-2 with TRBJ1-5; the table names TRBD1, a call not compared with the DNA. TRBV12-2 is deemed a pseudogene. This CDR3 region has 17 residues.

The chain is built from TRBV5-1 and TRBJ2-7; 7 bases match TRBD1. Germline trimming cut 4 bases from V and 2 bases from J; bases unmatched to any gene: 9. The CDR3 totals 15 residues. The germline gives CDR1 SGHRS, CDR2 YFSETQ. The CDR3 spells CASSDPGQTAYEQYF. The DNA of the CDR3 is TGCGCCAGCAGCGACCCGGGACAGACCGCCTACGAGCAGTACTTC.

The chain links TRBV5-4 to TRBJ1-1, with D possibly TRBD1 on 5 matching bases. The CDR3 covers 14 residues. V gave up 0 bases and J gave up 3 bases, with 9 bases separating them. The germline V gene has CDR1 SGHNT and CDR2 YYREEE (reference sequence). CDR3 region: CASSLGREYTEAFF. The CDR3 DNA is TGTGCCAGCAGCTTGGGCAGGGAATACACTGAAGCTTTCTTT. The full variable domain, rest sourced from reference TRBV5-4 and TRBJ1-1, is ETGVTQSPTHLIKTRGQQVTLRCSSQSGHNTVSWYQQALGQGPQFIFQYYREEENGRGNFPPRFSGLQFPNYSSELNVNALELDDSALYLCASSLGREYTEAFFGQGTRLTVV.

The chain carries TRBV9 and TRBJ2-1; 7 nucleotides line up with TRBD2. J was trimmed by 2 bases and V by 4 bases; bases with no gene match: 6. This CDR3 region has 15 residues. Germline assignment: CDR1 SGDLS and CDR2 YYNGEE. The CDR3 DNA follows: TGTGCCAGCAGCTTCCTTGGGAGGGCCTACAATGAGCAGTTCTTC. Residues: CASSFLGRAYNEQFF.

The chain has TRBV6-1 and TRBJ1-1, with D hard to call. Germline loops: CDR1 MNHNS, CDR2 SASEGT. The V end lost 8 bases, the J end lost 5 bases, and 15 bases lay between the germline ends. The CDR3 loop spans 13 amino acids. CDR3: CASWVGSGTEAFF. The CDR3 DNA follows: TGTGCCAGCTGGGTGGGTTCGGGGACTGAAGCTTTCTTT.

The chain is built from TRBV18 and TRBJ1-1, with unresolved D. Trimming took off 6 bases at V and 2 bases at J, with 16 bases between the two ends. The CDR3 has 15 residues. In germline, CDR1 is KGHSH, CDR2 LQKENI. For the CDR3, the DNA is TGTGCCAGCTCCGCGGTTTGGGGTCCTAACACTGAAGCTTTCTTT. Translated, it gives CASSAVWGPNTEAFF.

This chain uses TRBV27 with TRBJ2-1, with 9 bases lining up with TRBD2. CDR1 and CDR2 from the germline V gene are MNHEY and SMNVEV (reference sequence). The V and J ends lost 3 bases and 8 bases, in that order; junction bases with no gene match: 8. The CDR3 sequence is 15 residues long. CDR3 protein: CASSLARGGRDEQFF. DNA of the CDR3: TGTGCCAGCAGTTTGGCGCGGGGGGGCAGAGATGAGCAGTTCTTC.

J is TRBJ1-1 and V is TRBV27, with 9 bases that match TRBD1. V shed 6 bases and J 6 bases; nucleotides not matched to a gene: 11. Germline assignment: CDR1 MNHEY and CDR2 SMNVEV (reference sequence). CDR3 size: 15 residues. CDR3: CASRKPGQGLAEAFF. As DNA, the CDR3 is TGTGCCAGCAGGAAACCGGGACAGGGCCTGGCTGAAGCTTTCTTT.

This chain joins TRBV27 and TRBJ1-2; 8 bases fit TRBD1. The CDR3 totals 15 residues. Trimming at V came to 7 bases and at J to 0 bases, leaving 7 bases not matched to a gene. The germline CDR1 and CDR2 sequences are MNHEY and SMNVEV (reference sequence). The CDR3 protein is CASTRAGGPNYGYTF. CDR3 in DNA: TGTGCCAGCACTAGGGCAGGGGGCCCTAACTATGGCTACACCTTC.

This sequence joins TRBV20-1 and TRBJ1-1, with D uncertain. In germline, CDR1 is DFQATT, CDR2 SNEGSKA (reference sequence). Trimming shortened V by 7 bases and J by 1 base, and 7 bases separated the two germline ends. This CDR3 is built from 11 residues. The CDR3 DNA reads TGCAGTGGGAAAGAGAACACTGAAGCTTTCTTT. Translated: CSGKENTEAFF.

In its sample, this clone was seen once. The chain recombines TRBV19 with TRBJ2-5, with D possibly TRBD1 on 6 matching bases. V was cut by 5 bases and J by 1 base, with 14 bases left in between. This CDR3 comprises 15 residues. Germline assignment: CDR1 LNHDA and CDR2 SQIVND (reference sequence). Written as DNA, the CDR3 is TGTGCCAGTAGTCCACTTGACAGGTCCCAAGAGACCCAGTACTTC. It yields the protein CASSPLDRSQETQYF. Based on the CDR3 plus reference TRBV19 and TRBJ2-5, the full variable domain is DGGITQSPKYLFRKEGQNVTLSCEQNLNHDAMYWYRQDPGQGLRLIYYSQIVNDFQKGDIAEGYSVSREKKESFPLTVTSAQKNPTAFYLCASSPLDRSQETQYFGPGTRLLVL.

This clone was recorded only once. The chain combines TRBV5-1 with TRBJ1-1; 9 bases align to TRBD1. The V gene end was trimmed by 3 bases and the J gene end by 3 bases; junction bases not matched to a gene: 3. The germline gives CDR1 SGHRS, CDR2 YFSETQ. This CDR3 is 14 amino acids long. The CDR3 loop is CASSSDRGDTEAFF. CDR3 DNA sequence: TGCGCCAGCAGCTCGGACAGGGGAGACACTGAAGCTTTCTTT.

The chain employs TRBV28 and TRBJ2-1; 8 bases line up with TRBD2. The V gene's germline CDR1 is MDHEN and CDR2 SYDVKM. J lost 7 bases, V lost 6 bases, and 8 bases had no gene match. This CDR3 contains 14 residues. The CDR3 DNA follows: TGTGCCAGCAGCGTCGGGGGGGCGAGGAATGAGCAGTTCTTC. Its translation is CASSVGGARNEQFF.

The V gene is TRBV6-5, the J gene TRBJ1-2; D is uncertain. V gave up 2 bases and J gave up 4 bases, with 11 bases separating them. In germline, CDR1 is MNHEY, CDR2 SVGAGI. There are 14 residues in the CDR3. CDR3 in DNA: TGTGCCAGCAGTTACAGGGTAGGATCCTATGGCTACACCTTC. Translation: CASSYRVGSYGYTF.

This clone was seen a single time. The CDR3, as DNA: TGTGCCAGCAGTCAGGTGACCCAGTACTTC. This sequence encodes CASSQVTQYF. This rearrangement joins TRBV2 to TRBJ2-5; D remains ambiguous. This CDR3 region has 10 residues. Germline CDR1 reads SNHLY; CDR2 reads FYNNEI. Trimming removed 5 bases from V and 7 bases from J, with 5 bases in between.

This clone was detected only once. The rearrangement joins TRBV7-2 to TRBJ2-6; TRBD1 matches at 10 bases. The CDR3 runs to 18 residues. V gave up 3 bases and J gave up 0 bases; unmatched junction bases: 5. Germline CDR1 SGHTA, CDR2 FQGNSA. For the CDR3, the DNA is TGTGCCAGCAGCTTCGGGACAGGGGTGAACTCTGGGGCCAACGTCCTGACTTTC. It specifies CASSFGTGVNSGANVLTF.

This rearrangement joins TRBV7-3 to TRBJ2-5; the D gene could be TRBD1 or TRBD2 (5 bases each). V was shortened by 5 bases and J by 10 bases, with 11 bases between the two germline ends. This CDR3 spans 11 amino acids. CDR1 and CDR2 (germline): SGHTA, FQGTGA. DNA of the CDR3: TGTGCCAGCAGCCCCGAGGGGAACCAGTACTTC. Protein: CASSPEGNQYF.

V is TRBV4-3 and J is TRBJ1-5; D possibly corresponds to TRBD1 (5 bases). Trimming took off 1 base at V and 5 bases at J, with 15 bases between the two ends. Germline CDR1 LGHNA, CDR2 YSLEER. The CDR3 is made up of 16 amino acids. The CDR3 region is CASSQVPGPNYQPQHF. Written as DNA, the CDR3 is TGCGCCAGCAGCCAAGTGCCGGGGCCCAACTATCAGCCCCAGCATTTT.

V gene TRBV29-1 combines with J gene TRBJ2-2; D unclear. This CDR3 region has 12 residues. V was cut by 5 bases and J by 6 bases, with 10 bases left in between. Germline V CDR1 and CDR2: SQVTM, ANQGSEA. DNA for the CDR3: TGCAGCGTTCTAGGATTCCCCGGGGAGCTGTTTTTT. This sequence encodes CSVLGFPGELFF.

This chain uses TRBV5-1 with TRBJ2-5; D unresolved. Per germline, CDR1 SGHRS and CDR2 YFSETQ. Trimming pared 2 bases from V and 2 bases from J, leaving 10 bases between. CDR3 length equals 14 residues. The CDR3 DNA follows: TGCGCCAGCAGCTTCCCAGGTATTCAAGAGACCCAGTACTTC. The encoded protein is CASSFPGIQETQYF.

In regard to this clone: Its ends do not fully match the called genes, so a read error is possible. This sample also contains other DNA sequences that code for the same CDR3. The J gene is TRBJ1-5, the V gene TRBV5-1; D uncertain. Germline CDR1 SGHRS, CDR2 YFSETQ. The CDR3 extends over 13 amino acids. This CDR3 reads CASSLDGNQPQHF. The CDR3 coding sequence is TGCGCCAGCAGTTTGGACGGGAATCAGCCCCAGCATTTT.

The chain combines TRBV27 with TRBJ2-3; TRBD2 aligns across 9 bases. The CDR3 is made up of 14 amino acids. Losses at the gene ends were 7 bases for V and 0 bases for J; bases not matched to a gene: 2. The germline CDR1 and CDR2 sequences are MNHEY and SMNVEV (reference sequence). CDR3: CASKRGDSTDTQYF. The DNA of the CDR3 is TGTGCCAGCAAGCGGGGGGATAGCACAGATACGCAGTATTTT.

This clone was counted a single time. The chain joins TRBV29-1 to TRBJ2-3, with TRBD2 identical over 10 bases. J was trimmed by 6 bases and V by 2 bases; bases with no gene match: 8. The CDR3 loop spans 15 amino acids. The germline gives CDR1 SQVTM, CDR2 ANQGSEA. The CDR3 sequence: CSVESLAGVADTQYF. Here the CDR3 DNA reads TGCAGCGTTGAAAGCCTAGCGGGAGTTGCGGATACGCAGTATTTT.

The CDR3 bases are TGTGCCAGCAGCAGACAAGGCACAGATACGCAGTATTTT. Amino acids: CASSRQGTDTQYF. The gene calls are TRBV5-4 and TRBJ2-3; D is uncertain. Germline V gene sequence: CDR1 SGHNT, CDR2 YYREEE (reference sequence). Trimming took 4 bases from V and 1 from J, leaving 7 bases between them. The CDR3 sequence is 13 residues long.

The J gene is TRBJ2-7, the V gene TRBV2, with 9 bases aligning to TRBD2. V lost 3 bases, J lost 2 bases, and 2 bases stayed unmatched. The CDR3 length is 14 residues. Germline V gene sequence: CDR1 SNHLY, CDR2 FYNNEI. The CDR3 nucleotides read TGTGCCAGCAGTGATAGCGGGAGCCCCTACGAGCAGTACTTC. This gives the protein CASSDSGSPYEQYF.

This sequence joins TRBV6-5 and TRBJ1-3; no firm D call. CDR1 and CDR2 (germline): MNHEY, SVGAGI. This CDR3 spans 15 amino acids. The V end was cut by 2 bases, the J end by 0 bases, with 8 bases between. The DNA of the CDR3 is TGTGCCAGCAGTTACGGCGGAAGCTCTGGAAACACCATATATTTT. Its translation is CASSYGGSSGNTIYF.

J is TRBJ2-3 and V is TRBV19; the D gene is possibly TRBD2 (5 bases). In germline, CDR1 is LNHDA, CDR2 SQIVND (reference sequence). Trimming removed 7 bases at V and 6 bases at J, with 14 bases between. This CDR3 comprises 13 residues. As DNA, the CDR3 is TGTGCCAGTAAAATCGGGGTTGCCGATACGCAGTATTTT. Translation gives CASKIGVADTQYF.

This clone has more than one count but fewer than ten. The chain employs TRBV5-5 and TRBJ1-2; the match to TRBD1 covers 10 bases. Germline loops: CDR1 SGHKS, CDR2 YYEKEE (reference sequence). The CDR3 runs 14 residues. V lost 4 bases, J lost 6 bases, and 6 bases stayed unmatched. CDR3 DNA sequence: TGTGCCAGCAGCAACACCGGGACAGGGGATGGCTACACCTTC. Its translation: CASSNTGTGDGYTF.

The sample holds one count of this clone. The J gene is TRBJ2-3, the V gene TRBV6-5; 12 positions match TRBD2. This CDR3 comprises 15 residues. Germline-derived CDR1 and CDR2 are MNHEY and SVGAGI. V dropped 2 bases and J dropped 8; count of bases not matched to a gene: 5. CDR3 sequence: CASSYRLAGAGTQYF. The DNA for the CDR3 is TGTGCCAGCAGTTACCGACTAGCGGGAGCTGGTACGCAGTATTTT.